This paragraph covers one TCR beta chain sequence. This sample was included in a study of blood T cell repertoires in COVID-19. Assay: immunoSEQ multiplex PCR; the TCRdb copy retains only in-frame clones and omits some. The table has approximately 44,000 clones, 80% to 90% seen once; the top ten hold just under 8.5%. Germline V CDR1 and CDR2: SGHVS, FNYEAQ. The CDR3 has 18 amino acids. With V trimmed by 1 base and J by 6 bases, 7 bases remained unmatched. The chain carries TRBV7-6 and TRBJ2-1; 15 bases agree with TRBD2. The sample consisted of peripheral blood. This TCR derives from a man aged 60 to 75 with active COVID-19. The CDR3 DNA reads TGTGCCAGCAGCTTAGAGTCGGGACTAGCGGGAGGCTCCAATGAGCAGTTCTTC. This translates into CASSLESGLAGGSNEQFF.